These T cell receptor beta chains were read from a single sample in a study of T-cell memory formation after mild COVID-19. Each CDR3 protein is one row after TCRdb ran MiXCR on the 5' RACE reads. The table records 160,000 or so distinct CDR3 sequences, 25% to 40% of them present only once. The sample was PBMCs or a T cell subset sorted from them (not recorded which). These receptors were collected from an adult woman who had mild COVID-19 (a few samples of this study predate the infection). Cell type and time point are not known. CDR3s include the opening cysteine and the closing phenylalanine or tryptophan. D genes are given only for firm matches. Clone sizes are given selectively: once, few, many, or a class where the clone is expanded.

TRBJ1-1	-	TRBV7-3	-	CASSLMVGTEAFF	TGTGCCAGCAGCCTAATGGTGGGCACTGAAGCTTTCTTT
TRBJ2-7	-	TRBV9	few	CASSHPGARAHSYEQYF	TGTGCCAGCAGCCACCCTGGCGCCCGTGCCCACTCCTACGAGCAGTACTTC
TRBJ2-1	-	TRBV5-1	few	CASSLTAVSSYNEQFF	TGCGCCAGCAGCTTAACAGCGGTCAGCTCCTACAATGAGCAGTTCTTC
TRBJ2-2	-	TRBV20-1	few	CSARPRETGELFF	TGCAGTGCTAGACCCCGAGAAACCGGGGAGCTGTTTTTT
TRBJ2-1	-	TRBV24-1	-	CATSDLSGDLYNEQFF	TGTGCCACCAGTGATTTGTCCGGGGACCTCTACAATGAGCAGTTCTTC
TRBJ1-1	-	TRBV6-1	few	CASSERGARAEAFF	TGTGCCAGCAGTGAAAGAGGGGCGCGCGCTGAAGCTTTCTTT
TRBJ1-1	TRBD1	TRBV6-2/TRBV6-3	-	CASSWPPDREDTEAFF	TGTGCCAGCAGTTGGCCCCCGGACAGGGAGGACACTGAAGCTTTCTTT
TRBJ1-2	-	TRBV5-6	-	CASSSPGEINYGYTF	TGTGCCAGCAGCTCTCCGGGAGAAATTAACTATGGCTACACCTTC
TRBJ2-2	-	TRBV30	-	CAWSNGGPRAGELFF	TGTGCCTGGAGTAACGGAGGGCCGAGGGCCGGGGAGCTGTTTTTT
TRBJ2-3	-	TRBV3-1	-	CASSHLDTDTQYF	TGTGCCAGCAGCCACCTAGATACAGATACGCAGTATTTT
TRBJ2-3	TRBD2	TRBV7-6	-	CASSSWGLAGTDTQYF	TGTGCCAGCAGCTCATGGGGCCTAGCGGGCACAGATACGCAGTATTTT
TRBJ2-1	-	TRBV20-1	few	CSAYSPSYNEQFF	TGCAGTGCCTACAGCCCCTCCTACAATGAGCAGTTCTTC
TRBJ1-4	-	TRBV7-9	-	CASSSAPGPASEKLFF	TGTGCCAGCAGCTCCGCACCGGGACCCGCGTCGGAAAAACTGTTTTTT
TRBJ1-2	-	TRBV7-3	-	CASSPEGGYGYTF	TGTGCCAGCAGTCCGGAGGGTGGCTATGGCTACACCTTC
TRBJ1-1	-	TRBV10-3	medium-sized	CAISESRTAGGTEAFF	TGTGCCATCAGTGAGTCCCGGACAGCGGGCGGCACTGAAGCTTTCTTT
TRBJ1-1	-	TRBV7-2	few	CASSFRMRRGVPHTEAFF	TGTGCCAGCAGCTTTCGGATGCGCAGGGGAGTACCCCACACTGAAGCTTTCTTT
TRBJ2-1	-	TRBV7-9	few	CASSLERGNEQFF	TGTGCCAGCAGCTTAGAACGGGGCAATGAGCAGTTCTTC
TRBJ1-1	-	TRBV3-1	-	CASSQVFGEAFF	TGTGCCAGCAGCCAAGTCTTTGGTGAAGCTTTCTTT
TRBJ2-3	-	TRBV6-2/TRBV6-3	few	CATRRGSATDTQYF	TGTGCCACCCGTAGGGGCTCGGCCACAGATACGCAGTATTTT
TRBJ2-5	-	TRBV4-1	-	CASSQRTYVMPRETQYF	TGCGCCAGCAGCCAGCGGACCTACGTAATGCCGAGAGAGACCCAGTACTTC
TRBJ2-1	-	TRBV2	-	CASSEAELLTPDEQFF	TGTGCCAGCAGTGAAGCGGAACTACTGACCCCCGATGAGCAGTTCTTC
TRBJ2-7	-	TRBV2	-	CASRIANEQYF	TGTGCCAGCAGGATCGCTAATGAGCAGTACTTC
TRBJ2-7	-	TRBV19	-	CASSIGFGEQYF	TGTGCCAGTAGTATCGGGTTTGGGGAGCAGTACTTC
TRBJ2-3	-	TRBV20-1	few	CSARAGGTDTQYF	TGCAGTGCTAGAGCGGGGGGCACAGATACGCAGTATTTT
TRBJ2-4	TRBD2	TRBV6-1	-	CASLYGLAGSSIQYF	TGTGCCAGCTTATACGGACTAGCGGGCTCCTCCATTCAGTACTTC
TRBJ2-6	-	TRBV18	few	CASSPQVSSSGANVLTF	TGTGCCAGCTCACCCCAGGTCTCGTCCTCTGGGGCCAACGTCCTGACTTTC
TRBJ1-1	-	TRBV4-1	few	CASSQYRGRLDTEAFF	TGCGCCAGCAGCCAATACAGAGGAAGGTTGGACACTGAAGCTTTCTTT
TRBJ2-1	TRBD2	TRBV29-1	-	CSVALAGGLGEQFF	TGCAGCGTGGCCCTAGCGGGAGGGCTAGGAGAGCAGTTCTTC
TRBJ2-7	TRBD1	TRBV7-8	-	CASSLDRGRRQYF	TGTGCCAGCAGCTTAGACAGGGGGCGGAGGCAGTACTTC
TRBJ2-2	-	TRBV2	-	CASTKGTGTGELFF	TGTGCCAGCACAAAAGGGACGGGCACCGGGGAGCTGTTTTTT
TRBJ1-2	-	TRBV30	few	CAWMRGHGYTF	TGTGCCTGGATGAGGGGTCATGGCTACACCTTC
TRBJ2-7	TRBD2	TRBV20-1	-	CSATSGSAYEQYF	TGCAGTGCTACTAGCGGGAGCGCCTACGAGCAGTACTTC
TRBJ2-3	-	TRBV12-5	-	CASGLDGRTDTQYF	TGTGCTAGTGGTTTGGATGGGCGCACAGATACGCAGTATTTT
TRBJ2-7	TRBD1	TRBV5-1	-	CASSLGDRAHEQYF	TGCGCCAGCAGCTTAGGCGACAGGGCCCACGAGCAGTACTTC
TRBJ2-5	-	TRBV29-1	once	CSVEDGGTHPRETQYF	TGCAGCGTTGAAGATGGGGGTACCCACCCTCGGGAGACCCAGTACTTC
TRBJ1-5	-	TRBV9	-	CASGGVNQPQHF	TGTGCCAGCGGAGGTGTCAATCAGCCCCAGCATTTT
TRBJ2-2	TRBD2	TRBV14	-	CASSHTSGRTGELFF	TGTGCCAGCAGCCATACTAGCGGACGCACCGGGGAGCTGTTTTTT
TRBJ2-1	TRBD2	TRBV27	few	CASSSPRTSGRINEQFF	TGTGCCAGCAGTTCCCCTCGGACTAGCGGGAGGATCAATGAGCAGTTCTTC
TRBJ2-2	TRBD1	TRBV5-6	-	CASSFVKWDRAFTGELFF	TGTGCCAGCAGCTTTGTCAAGTGGGACAGGGCCTTCACCGGGGAGCTGTTTTTT
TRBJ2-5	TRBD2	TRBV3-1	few	CASSSAGGLETQYF	TGTGCCAGCAGCTCCGCGGGAGGGCTAGAGACCCAGTACTTC
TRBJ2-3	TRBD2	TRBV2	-	CASSERAGDYTDTQYF	TGTGCCAGCAGTGAACGGGCGGGGGATTACACAGATACGCAGTATTTT
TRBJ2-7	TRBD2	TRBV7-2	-	CASSISGSSGRGRSYEQYF	TGTGCCAGCAGCATCTCGGGGTCTAGCGGGAGGGGGAGGTCCTACGAGCAGTACTTC
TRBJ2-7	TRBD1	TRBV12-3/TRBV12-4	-	CASSFLGQGYEQYF	TGTGCCAGCAGTTTCTTGGGACAGGGCTACGAGCAGTACTTC
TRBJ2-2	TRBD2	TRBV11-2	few	CASTPSGRFTGELFF	TGTGCCAGCACGCCTAGCGGGAGGTTCACCGGGGAGCTGTTTTTT
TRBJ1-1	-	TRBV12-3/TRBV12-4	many	CASSWGVGEAFF	TGTGCCAGCAGTTGGGGGGTGGGTGAAGCTTTCTTT
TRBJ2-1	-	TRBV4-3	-	CASSKVQGIVGQFF	TGCGCCAGTTCTAAAGTGCAGGGGATAGTCGGGCAGTTCTTC
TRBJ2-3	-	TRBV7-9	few	CASSSGGGTTDTQYF	TGTGCCAGCAGCTCGGGCGGTGGGACCACAGATACGCAGTATTTT
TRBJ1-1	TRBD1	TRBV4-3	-	CASSQGVTGGRTEAFF	TGCGCCAGCAGCCAAGGTGTGACAGGGGGTCGGACTGAAGCTTTCTTT
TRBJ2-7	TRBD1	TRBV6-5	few	CASSYLSGTVHEQYF	TGTGCCAGCAGTTACTTATCCGGGACAGTCCACGAGCAGTACTTC
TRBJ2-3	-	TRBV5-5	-	CASSLGTVVSTDTQYF	TGTGCCAGCAGCTTGGGGACGGTGGTTAGCACAGATACGCAGTATTTT
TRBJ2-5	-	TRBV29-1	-	CSVEVSVQETQYF	TGCAGCGTTGAAGTTTCGGTCCAAGAGACCCAGTACTTC
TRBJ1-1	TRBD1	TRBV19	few	CASRTGGNTEAFF	TGTGCCAGCCGGACAGGGGGGAACACTGAAGCTTTCTTT
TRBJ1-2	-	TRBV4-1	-	CASSPDAGDGYTF	TGCGCCAGCAGCCCGGACGCCGGGGATGGCTACACCTTC
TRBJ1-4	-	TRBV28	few	CASSGPEGVSNEKLFF	TGTGCCAGCAGTGGTCCCGAAGGGGTATCTAATGAAAAACTGTTTTTT
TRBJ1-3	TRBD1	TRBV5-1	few	CASSQGQSFSGNTIYF	TGCGCCAGCAGCCAGGGACAGTCCTTCTCTGGAAACACCATATATTTT